This T cell receptor (beta chain) derives from a study of OX40 agonist ivuxolimab in advanced cancers. Regarding the complete study: Ivuxolimab was an agonistic, fully human IgG2 monoclonal antibody directed against OX40 (CD134), a costimulatory receptor. Peripheral TCRbeta sequencing aimed to test whether ivuxolimab altered TCR sequence diversity and caused clonal T-cell expansion. Patients were allowed to have had prior anti-PD-1, anti-PD-L1 or anti-CTLA-4 therapy, and approximately 37% of the dose-escalation patients had been treated with checkpoint inhibitors. Of the approximately 50 dose-escalation patients, hepatocellular carcinoma was present in some 19, melanoma in around 15, renal cell carcinoma in 9 and head and neck cancer in 9. Intravenous ivuxolimab was administered to patients every 2 weeks at six dose levels: 0.01, 0.1, 0.3, 1.5, 3 and 10 mg/kg. The paper describes the monotherapy dose-escalation part (N ≈ 50 patients) of the phase I trial of ivuxolimab. Partial responses were achieved by three dose-escalation patients, of whom one had hepatocellular carcinoma and two had cutaneous melanoma. A male proportion of roughly 80% and a mean age of approximately 62 years, ranging from about 23 to 90, were recorded for the dose-escalation cohort.

V and J lose 2 bases and 4 bases, and a span of 14 bases separates them. The CDR3 runs 16 amino acids, cysteine and phenylalanine included. Just CDR3 DNA is preserved here, 48 bases in frame from base 1. Taken from the germline V gene, the CDR1 and CDR2 loops are SGHVS and FNYEAQ. To sequence the TCRbeta CDR3 region, genomic DNA was isolated from the sorted cells. The immunoSEQ Assay was used to sequence the TCRbeta CDR3 regions. Drawn from immuneACCESS, this table holds only the in-frame rearrangements with V and J called that TCRdb kept. Clones are partly lost; checked studies trace under half to an unresolved V gene and leave the rest unexplained. This sample holds just over 50,000 clones; approximately 84% were observed only once. The ten largest clones add up to over 3% of the sample. Patients with autoimmune disease history or receiving systemic immunosuppression were excluded from the trial. Peripheral blood for TCR sequencing was collected from all dose cohorts at baseline, on cycle 4 day 1, and on cycle 7 day 1. The samples were drawn from a first-in-human, open-label, multicenter phase I dose-escalation trial of ivuxolimab. The trial enrolled adults with locally advanced or metastatic head and neck squamous cell, hepatocellular, melanoma or renal cell carcinoma. Before TCR sequencing, CD4+ T cells and CD8+ T cells from peripheral blood were sorted into separate populations.

Overall study results and their limits: After ivuxolimab, expanded clones were on average more numerous among CD8+ T cells than among CD4+ T cells. At doses from 0.1 to 3.0 mg/kg, clonal expansion was seen in both CD4+ and CD8+ blood T cells between baseline and week 6. Partial responders in the 0.1-3.0 mg/kg groups had among the lowest normalized peripheral clonal expansion, especially among CD8+ T cells. Low levels of normalized T-cell clonal expansion were also seen in some patients who did not respond. Antigen specificity was not determined for the clonally expanded peripheral T cells.

About this clone itself: What antigen it recognizes has not been identified. Base qualities are not at hand, and no much larger clone is one base apart.

The chain is encoded by TRBV7-6 joined to TRBJ2-2, and possibly TRBD2, on 6 matching bases. This specimen was CD4+ or CD8+ T cells sorted from blood, taken in a trial of the OX40 agonist ivuxolimab. The sequence was obtained from an adult with an advanced solid tumor such as melanoma, head and neck, liver or kidney cancer. CDR3 reads: CASSLMAGEVTGELFF. The nucleotide sequence is given as TGTGCCAGCAGCTTAATGGCTGGGGAGGTCACCGGGGAGCTGTTTTTT.